This is a list of T cell receptor beta chains from one sample in a study of sequential checkpoint blockade in melanoma. Data came from immunoSEQ multiplex PCR; TCRdb stores just in-frame clones and leaves some out. The table has 15,000 to 20,000 clones, about two thirds seen once; the top ten hold 15% to 20%. The sample here was CD8+ T cells sorted from blood (inferred from file names), taken from a patient given nivolumab and ipilimumab in sequence. These receptors came from a human donor with melanoma. CDR3s leave out the opening cysteine and the closing phenylalanine or tryptophan. Size tells how often a clone was seen (once, few, many) or the class of an expanded clone, and some rows leave it out.

clone size	J gene	V gene	CDR3 protein
few	TRBJ2-1	TRBV7-9	ASSPSGGRGYNEQF
-	TRBJ2-1	TRBV9	ASSVGREIPYNEQF
few	TRBJ2-7	TRBV4-1	ASSQGQGAPYEQY
-	TRBJ2-2	TRBV9	ASSAQGNWELF
-	TRBJ2-2	TRBV28	ASSGTSGGDWAGELF
-	TRBJ2-7	TRBV9	ASSAPRSYEQY
-	TRBJ2-7	TRBV28	ASSPSGLGIDGEQY
-	TRBJ2-1	TRBV29-1	SVDTGEWEQF
few	TRBJ2-5	TRBV15	ATSRDGGQGEQETQY
-	TRBJ1-1	TRBV29-1	SVADSAEAF
few	TRBJ2-1	TRBV9	ASSGVAGISYNEQF
once	TRBJ2-7	TRBV19	ASSITSSYEQY
-	TRBJ1-2	TRBV19	ASNSGTGGADGYT
-	TRBJ1-1	TRBV6-4	ASRSGGTEAF
-	TRBJ1-2	TRBV7-3	ASSPTPGQANYGYT
-	TRBJ2-7	TRBV2	ASTLTGSYEQY
-	TRBJ2-1	TRBV19	ASSTSGYNEQF
-	TRBJ2-7	TRBV27	ASSLLPGLVETYEQY
once	TRBJ2-1	TRBV6-5	ASSLTSGRNEQF
-	TRBJ2-7	TRBV5-6	ASSPGLAGAPSYEQY
few	TRBJ2-5	TRBV28	ASSPSRREKETQY
-	TRBJ1-4	TRBV19	ASSIVSSGLDEKLF
-	TRBJ2-7	TRBV19	ASSAQGYSYEQY
-	TRBJ1-2	TRBV29-1	SVEFGGTGRYGYT
-	TRBJ1-2	TRBV28	ASSLGSFYGYT
few	TRBJ1-5	TRBV7-6	ASSSRGSNQPQH
-	TRBJ2-4	TRBV5-5	ASSLNREAKNIQY
medium-sized	TRBJ2-1	TRBV13	ASSSQGGWYNEQF
-	TRBJ2-7	TRBV7-9	ASSPDRGWTYEQY
-	TRBJ2-7	TRBV5-1	ASSFSSGGNFYEQY
once	TRBJ1-5	TRBV29-1	SVGSGGNQPQH
-	TRBJ1-1	TRBV27	ASNPVRGLKNTEAF
-	TRBJ1-4	TRBV16	ASSPWTGFNEKLF
-	TRBJ2-7	TRBV5-4	ASSKGLAAYEQY
-	TRBJ2-3	TRBV7-9	ASSPPTGESTDTQY
few	TRBJ2-7	TRBV18	ASSRNTGARSYEQY
-	TRBJ2-1	TRBV9	ASSPPTGQGYNEQF
-	TRBJ2-3	TRBV15	ATSRETPSPQY
-	TRBJ2-1	TRBV19	ASSTEGYNEQF
-	TRBJ1-2	TRBV7-9	ASSPSDGGYT
-	TRBJ2-7	TRBV27	ASARQGAGEQY
-	TRBJ2-5	TRBV7-2	ASSLPGTSGREVGKTQY
-	TRBJ2-5	TRBV7-9	ASSYRRGGEEETQY
-	TRBJ2-7	TRBV28	ASSANAGTGPTYEQY
-	-	TRBV4-2	ASSQGQGLSYEQY
-	TRBJ2-7	TRBV5-6	ASSLNGGSEQY
-	TRBJ2-1	TRBV11-3	ASSGGGYNEQF
-	TRBJ2-3	TRBV29-1	SAVRTSGGPREDTQY
-	TRBJ2-5	TRBV6-5	ASSYPTGGQETQY
-	TRBJ2-7	TRBV28	ASNRDSDEQY
once	TRBJ2-1	TRBV5-8	ASSLGQGRNNEQF
-	TRBJ1-4	TRBV10-1	ASSESFGGGKLF
-	TRBJ2-7	TRBV28	ATHILQRANSYEQY
-	TRBJ2-7	TRBV5-1	ASSLWQGTYEQY
-	TRBJ2-1	TRBV5-6	ASSMAGGYNEQF
-	TRBJ2-1	TRBV9	ASSVFQTATSYNEQF
-	TRBJ2-7	TRBV4-2	ASEEDSPPFEQY